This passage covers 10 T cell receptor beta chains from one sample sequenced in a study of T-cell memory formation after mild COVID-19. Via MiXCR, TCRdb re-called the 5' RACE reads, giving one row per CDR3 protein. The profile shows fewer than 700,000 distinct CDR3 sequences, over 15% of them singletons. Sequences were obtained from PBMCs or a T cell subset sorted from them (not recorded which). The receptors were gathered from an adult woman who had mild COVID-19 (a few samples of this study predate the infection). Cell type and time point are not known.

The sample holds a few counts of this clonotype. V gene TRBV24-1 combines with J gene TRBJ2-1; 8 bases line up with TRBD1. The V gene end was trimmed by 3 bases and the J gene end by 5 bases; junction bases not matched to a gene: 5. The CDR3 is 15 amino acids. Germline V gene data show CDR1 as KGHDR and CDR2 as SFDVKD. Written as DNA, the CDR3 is TGTGCCACCAGTGATCCCTTGACAGGGGACAATGAGCAGTTCTTC. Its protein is CATSDPLTGDNEQFF.

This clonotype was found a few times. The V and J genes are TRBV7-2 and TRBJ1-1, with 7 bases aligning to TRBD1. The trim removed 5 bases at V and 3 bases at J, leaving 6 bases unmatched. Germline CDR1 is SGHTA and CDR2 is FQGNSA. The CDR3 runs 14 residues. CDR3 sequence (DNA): TGTGCCAGCAGCCCGACAGGGACTTACACTGAAGCTTTCTTT. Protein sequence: CASSPTGTYTEAFF. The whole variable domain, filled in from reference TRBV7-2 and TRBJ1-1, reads GAGVSQSPSNKVTEKGKDVELRCDPISGHTALYWYRQSLGQGLEFLIYFQGNSAPDKSGLPSDRFSAERTGGSVSTLTIQRTQQEDSAVYLCASSPTGTYTEAFFGQGTRLTVV.

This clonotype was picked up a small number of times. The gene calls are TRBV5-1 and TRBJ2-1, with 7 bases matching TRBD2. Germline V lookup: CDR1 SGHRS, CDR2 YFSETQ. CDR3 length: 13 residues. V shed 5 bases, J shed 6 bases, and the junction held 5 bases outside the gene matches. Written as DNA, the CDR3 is TGCGCCAGCAGTGCGGGAGCGGGCAATGAGCAGTTCTTC. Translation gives CASSAGAGNEQFF.

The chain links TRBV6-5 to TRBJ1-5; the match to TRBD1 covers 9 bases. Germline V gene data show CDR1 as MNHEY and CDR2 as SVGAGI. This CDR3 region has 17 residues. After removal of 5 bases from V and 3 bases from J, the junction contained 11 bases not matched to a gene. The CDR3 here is CASSATGTGIFNQPQHF. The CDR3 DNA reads TGTGCCAGCAGTGCTACCGGGACAGGGATTTTCAATCAGCCCCAGCATTTT.

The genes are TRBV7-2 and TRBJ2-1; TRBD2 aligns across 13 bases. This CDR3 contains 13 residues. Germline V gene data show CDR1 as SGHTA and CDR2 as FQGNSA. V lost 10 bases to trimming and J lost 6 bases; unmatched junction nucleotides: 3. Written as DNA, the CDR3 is TGTGCCAAACGGACTAGCGGGGGCAATGAGCAGTTCTTC. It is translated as CAKRTSGGNEQFF.

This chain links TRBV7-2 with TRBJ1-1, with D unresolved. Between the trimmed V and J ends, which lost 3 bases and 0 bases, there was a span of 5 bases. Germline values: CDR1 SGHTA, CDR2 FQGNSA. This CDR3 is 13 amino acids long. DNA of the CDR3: TGTGCCAGCAGCTTTGAAATGAACACTGAAGCTTTCTTT. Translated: CASSFEMNTEAFF.

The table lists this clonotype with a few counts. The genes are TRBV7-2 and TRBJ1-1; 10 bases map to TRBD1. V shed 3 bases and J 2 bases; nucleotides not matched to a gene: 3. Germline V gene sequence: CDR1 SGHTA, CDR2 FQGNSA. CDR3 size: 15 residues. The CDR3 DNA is TGTGCCAGCAGCTTTTGGACAGGGGGTAACACTGAAGCTTTCTTT. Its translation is CASSFWTGGNTEAFF.

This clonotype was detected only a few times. The CDR3 sequence is CASTSRWGSYEQYF. CDR3 sequence (DNA): TGCGCCAGCACTTCAAGGTGGGGTTCCTACGAGCAGTACTTC. The rearrangement joins TRBV5-1 to TRBJ2-7; no reliable D call. Per the germline V gene, CDR1 is SGHRS and CDR2 is YFSETQ. V gave up 6 bases and J gave up 1 base, with 14 bases separating them. The CDR3 runs to 14 residues.

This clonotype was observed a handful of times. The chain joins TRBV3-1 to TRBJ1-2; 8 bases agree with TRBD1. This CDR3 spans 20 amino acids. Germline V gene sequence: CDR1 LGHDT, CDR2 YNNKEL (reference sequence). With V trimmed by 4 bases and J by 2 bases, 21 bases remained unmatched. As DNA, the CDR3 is TGTGCCAGCAGCCCCGTGTTTCGCCGGACAGGGAGAGGCCAGAACTATGGCTACACCTTC. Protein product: CASSPVFRRTGRGQNYGYTF.

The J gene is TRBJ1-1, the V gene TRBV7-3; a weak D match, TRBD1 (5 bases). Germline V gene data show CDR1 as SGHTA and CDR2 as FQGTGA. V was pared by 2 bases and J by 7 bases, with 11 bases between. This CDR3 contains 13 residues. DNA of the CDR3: TGTGCCAGCAGCTTAGATCGGGGGGATGAAGCTTTCTTT. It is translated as CASSLDRGDEAFF.